This T cell receptor beta chain stems from a study of cytomegalovirus exposure and HLA in healthy donors. A multiplex PCR was run with 60 Vbeta primers and 13 Jbeta primers. Using immunoSEQ multiplex PCR, the repertoire was profiled, and TCRdb retains in-frame clones only, with some absent. The sample contains some 140,000 clones, about 9.2% of which appear only once. Whole-study findings and limits: An ancestry cluster, one associated with Asian ancestry, reportedly showed fewer N-insertions than the 666-donor mean in a later analysis. Excluded were some V segments that proved indistinguishable, including TRBV6-2 and TRBV6-3. A later analysis showed HLA-associated TCR beta chains outstripping equally common others in clonal expansion.

Worth noting for this clone: Its target is not known.

Per the germline V gene, CDR1 is LNHNV and CDR2 is YYDKDF (reference sequence). This CDR3 is built from 17 residues. Trimming left V 7 bases short and J 1 base short, with 20 bases between. The chain recombines TRBV15 with TRBJ2-1; maybe TRBD2 (6 bases). The clonotype comes from a woman in her thirties or forties in good health and CMV-seropositive. Input material: PBMCs. In nucleotides, the CDR3 is TGTGCCACCAACCGGGACTTCCTATTGACATCCTACAATGAGCAGTTCTTC. It translates to CATNRDFLLTSYNEQFF.